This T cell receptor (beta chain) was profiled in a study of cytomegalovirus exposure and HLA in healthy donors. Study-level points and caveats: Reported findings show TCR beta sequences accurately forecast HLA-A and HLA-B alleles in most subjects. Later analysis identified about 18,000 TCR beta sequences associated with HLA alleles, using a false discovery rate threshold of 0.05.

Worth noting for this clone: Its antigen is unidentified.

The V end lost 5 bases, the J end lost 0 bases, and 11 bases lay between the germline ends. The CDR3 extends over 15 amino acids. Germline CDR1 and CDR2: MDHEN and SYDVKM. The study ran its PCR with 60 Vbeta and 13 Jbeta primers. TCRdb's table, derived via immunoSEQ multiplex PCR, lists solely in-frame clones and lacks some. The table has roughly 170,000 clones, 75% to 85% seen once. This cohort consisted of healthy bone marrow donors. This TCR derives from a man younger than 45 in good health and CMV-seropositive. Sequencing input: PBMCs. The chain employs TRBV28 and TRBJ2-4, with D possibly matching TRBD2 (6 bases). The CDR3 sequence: CASSPQGLAKNIQYF. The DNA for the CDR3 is TGTGCCAGCAGTCCGCAGGGACTAGCCAAAAACATTCAGTACTTC.